The 18 T cell receptor beta chains listed next were all sequenced from one sample in a study of technical replicates of blood from a few donors. Clones were read by immunoSEQ multiplex PCR, and TCRdb kept only the in-frame ones, dropping some. The data contain fewer than 90,000 clones, around 97% of them seen just once; the ten biggest clones take up less than 0.25%. The sequencing sample was made of T cells isolated from PBMCs. These receptors all stem from a human donor in good health.

The chain uses TRBV19 and TRBJ1-5, with 7 bases identical to TRBD1. Germline lookup yields CDR1 LNHDA and CDR2 SQIVND (reference sequence). The CDR3 extends over 15 amino acids. V shed 6 bases and J 10 bases; nucleotides not matched to a gene: 15. CDR3 sequence (DNA): TGTGCCAGTAGAGGACAGGTCGGGGGTGTGCGACCCCAGCATTTT. Translated, it gives CASRGQVGGVRPQHF.

V and J are TRBV9 and TRBJ2-5; possibly TRBD1 for D (6 bases). Germline V lookup: CDR1 SGDLS, CDR2 YYNGEE. V was clipped by 3 bases and J by 1 base, with 7 bases between them. There are 13 residues in the CDR3. The CDR3 spells CASSAGVQETQYF. The CDR3 region has the DNA TGTGCCAGCAGCGCAGGGGTCCAAGAGACCCAGTACTTC.

The rearrangement joins TRBV12-2 to TRBJ2-5; the D call TRBD2 from the table was never checked on the DNA. TRBV12-2 is deemed a pseudogene. The CDR3 spans 14 residues. The CDR3 loop is CASRPRRGRETQYF. The CDR3 DNA reads TGTGCAAGTCGCCCCCGGCGGGGTAGGGAGACCCAGTACTTC.

The chain joins TRBV5-6 to TRBJ2-3; 10 bases match TRBD1. The junction had 2 bases not matched to a gene; V was cut back by 0 bases and J by 1 base. CDR3 length equals 16 residues. CDR1 is SGHDT and CDR2 is YYEEEE in the germline V gene. The CDR3 DNA reads TGTGCCAGCAGCTTGGTTGGGACAGGGGGCACAGATACGCAGTATTTT. This sequence encodes CASSLVGTGGTDTQYF.

The rearrangement links TRBV5-8 to TRBJ1-6, with D possibly matching TRBD1 (5 bases). Between the trimmed V and J ends, which lost 1 base and 10 bases, there was a span of 18 bases. CDR3 length: 16 residues. Germline V gives CDR1 SGHTS, CDR2 YDEGEE. CDR3 loop: CASSLILGAGGSPLHF. CDR3 DNA sequence: TGTGCCAGCAGCTTGATTCTAGGGGCGGGAGGGTCACCCCTCCACTTT.

This chain uses TRBV7-9 with TRBJ2-7; TRBD2 aligns across 10 bases. The V and J ends lost 3 bases and 6 bases, in that order; junction bases with no gene match: 8. The germline CDR1 and CDR2 sequences are SEHNR and FQNEAQ (reference sequence). The CDR3 consists of 15 residues. The CDR3 sequence is CASSLRSSGSREQYF. CDR3 in DNA: TGTGCCAGCAGCTTGAGGTCTAGCGGGAGTCGCGAGCAGTACTTC.

The V call is TRBV5-1, the J call TRBJ2-3; D unresolved. CDR1 is SGHRS, CDR2 YFSETQ, per germline. Trimming stripped 4 bases from V and 5 bases from J, with 8 bases between. The CDR3 length is 12 residues. CDR3 sequence reads: CASSPTGDTQYF. As DNA, the CDR3 is TGCGCCAGCAGCCCCACTGGAGATACGCAGTATTTT.

The chain recombines TRBV27 with TRBJ1-1, with TRBD1 matching 9 bases. The CDR3 covers 13 residues. J gave up 9 bases and V 7 bases, and 9 bases lay outside the gene matches. Germline V gives CDR1 MNHEY, CDR2 SMNVEV (reference sequence). The CDR3 loop reads CASNEGQGRKAFF. CDR3 sequence (DNA): TGTGCCAGCAACGAAGGACAGGGGAGAAAAGCTTTCTTT.

The V gene is TRBV29-1, the J gene TRBJ2-1; D possibly corresponds to TRBD2 (6 bases). Germline CDR1 reads SQVTM; CDR2 reads ANQGSEA. V was clipped by 6 bases and J by 5 bases, with 14 bases between them. CDR3 size: 13 residues. The CDR3 DNA follows: TGCAGCGTCGTACGGGAGACACACAATGAGCAGTTCTTC. Its translation: CSVVRETHNEQFF.

This chain uses TRBV28 with TRBJ1-5, with 7 bases lining up with TRBD1. Germline CDR1 reads MDHEN; CDR2 reads SYDVKM. This CDR3 contains 14 residues. With V trimmed by 6 bases and J by 5 bases, 7 bases remained unmatched. CDR3: CASSPGTAYQPQHF. CDR3 sequence (DNA): TGTGCCAGCAGCCCTGGGACAGCGTATCAGCCCCAGCATTTT.

V gene TRBV6-1 combines with J gene TRBJ2-7; 8 nucleotides agree with TRBD1. Germline V gene lookup returns CDR1 MNHNS and CDR2 SASEGT. Germline trimming cut 7 bases from V and 5 bases from J; bases unmatched to any gene: 7. The CDR3 is 13 residues long. CDR3 DNA: TGTGCCAGCACCGGTCAGGGGGCGAACGAGCAGTACTTC. This translates into CASTGQGANEQYF.

The V and J genes are TRBV7-9 and TRBJ2-1; 9 bases line up with TRBD1. The CDR3 totals 12 residues. V lost 9 bases and J lost 8; bases outside the gene matches: 5. Germline V lookup: CDR1 SEHNR, CDR2 FQNEAQ (reference sequence). CDR3 coding DNA: TGTGCCAGGGGGGGACAGGGCTATGAGCAGTTCTTC. Its protein product is CARGGQGYEQFF.

This clone was picked up one time. The V and J genes are TRBV19 and TRBJ2-1; D may be TRBD2 (5 bases). CDR3 length: 13 residues. Trimming took 6 bases from V and 7 from J, leaving 13 bases between them. CDR1 and CDR2 (germline): LNHDA, SQIVND (reference sequence). DNA for the CDR3: TGTGCCAGTAGAGAGGGCGGGCGGAATGAGCAGTTCTTC. This translates into CASREGGRNEQFF.

This clone was seen a single time. CDR3 bases: TGTGCCAGCAGTTACGGGCAGGCCTCCTACGAGCAGTACTTC. As protein: CASSYGQASYEQYF. V gene TRBV6-5 combines with J gene TRBJ2-7; D is unclear. V lost 2 bases, J lost 0 bases, and 8 bases lay in between. This CDR3 contains 14 residues. Germline V CDR1 and CDR2: MNHEY, SVGAGI.

This CDR3 is CASSTGLAWTDTQYF. The DNA of the CDR3 is TGTGCCAGCAGCACCGGACTAGCGTGGACAGATACGCAGTATTTT. The chain links TRBV21-1 to TRBJ2-3; the table's D call, TRBD2, has no DNA check behind it. TRBV21-1 corresponds to a pseudogene. This CDR3 is built from 15 residues.

This chain uses TRBV6-6 with TRBJ1-3, with 7 bases that match TRBD1. The germline V gene encodes CDR1 MNHNY and CDR2 SVGAGI (reference sequence). The CDR3 runs to 14 residues. Germline trimming cut 6 bases from V and 2 bases from J; bases unmatched to any gene: 4. CDR3 in amino acids: CASSTDRAGNTIYF. CDR3 nucleotides: TGTGCCAGCAGCACAGACAGGGCTGGAAACACCATATATTTT.

The V gene is TRBV11-3, the J gene TRBJ2-7; D is uncertain. The V gene's germline CDR1 is SGHNT and CDR2 YENEEA. This CDR3 spans 13 amino acids. Deletions cut 6 bases from V and 3 bases from J, with 12 bases between. The CDR3 spells CASSPDLIYEQYF. As DNA, the CDR3 is TGTGCCAGCAGTCCCGACTTAATCTACGAGCAGTACTTC.

The chain uses TRBV6-5 and TRBJ2-3; TRBD2 matches 11 bases. From germline, CDR1 is MNHEY and CDR2 SVGAGI. Germline trimming cut 5 bases from V and 1 base from J; bases unmatched to any gene: 2. The CDR3 runs to 15 residues. The CDR3 nucleotides are TGTGCCAGCAGTGTGACTAGCGGGGGCACAGATACGCAGTATTTT. Amino acids: CASSVTSGGTDTQYF.